This is a list of T cell receptor beta chains from one sample in a study of vaccination and CD4 T cells after COVID-19. These TCRs' antigens remain unknown. TCRdb itself ran the PCR reads through MiXCR, one entry per CDR3 protein. The repertoire holds approximately 25,000 distinct CDR3 sequences, with less than 70% as singletons. Sequenced material: CD4+ T cells from blood, cultured in vitro. The receptors shown here come from a human donor who had recovered from COVID-19. Both conserved end residues are part of each CDR3.

TRBV12-3/TRBV12-4	TRBJ1-2	CASSRPGRGYTF
TRBV19	TRBJ1-5	CASSRSPTGGPNQPQHF
TRBV6-2/TRBV6-3	TRBJ2-7	CASSSPLAGVEQYF
TRBV12-3/TRBV12-4	TRBJ2-3	CASSQLGLVGDTQYF
TRBV28	TRBJ1-1	CASSLGQGGAFF
TRBV7-9	TRBJ2-7	CARKERDPYEQYF
TRBV5-4	TRBJ2-5	CASSDRTVETQYF
TRBV20-1	TRBJ1-5	CSAAGGISGQPQHF
TRBV5-1	TRBJ1-6	CASSVQAPENSPLHF
TRBV7-2	TRBJ1-5	CASSLGGGRGSNQPQHF
TRBV6-2/TRBV6-3	TRBJ2-5	CASSDGPTRETQYF
TRBV6-5	TRBJ1-3	CASSYKSKGNTIYF
TRBV20-1	TRBJ2-7	CSAGISLPGLAGGGQYF
TRBV30	TRBJ2-3	CAWMGLATDTQYF
TRBV5-1	TRBJ2-1	CASSFGDVSYNEQFF
TRBV5-6	TRBJ2-3	CASSETGRGTDTQYF
TRBV6-1	TRBJ2-5	CASSRNRGQETQYF
TRBV7-9	TRBJ2-5	CASSLQGLAGETQYF
TRBV7-2	TRBJ2-3	CASSYRRGQREGTDTQYF
TRBV15	TRBJ2-7	CATSREQGYSYEQYF
TRBV10-3	TRBJ1-1	CAISERGNTEAFF